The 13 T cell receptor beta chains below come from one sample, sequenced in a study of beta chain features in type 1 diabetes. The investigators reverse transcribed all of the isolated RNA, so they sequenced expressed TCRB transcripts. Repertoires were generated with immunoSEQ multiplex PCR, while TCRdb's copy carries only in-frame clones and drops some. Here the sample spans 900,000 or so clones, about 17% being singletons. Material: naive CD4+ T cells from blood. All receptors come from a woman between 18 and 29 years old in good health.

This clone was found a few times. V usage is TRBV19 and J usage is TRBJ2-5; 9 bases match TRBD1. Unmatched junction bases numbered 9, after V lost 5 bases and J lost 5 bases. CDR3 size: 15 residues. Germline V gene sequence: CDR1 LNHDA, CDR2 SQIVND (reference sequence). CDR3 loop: CASSGGQGLWETQYF. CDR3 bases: TGTGCCAGTAGTGGGGGACAGGGTCTGTGGGAGACCCAGTACTTC.

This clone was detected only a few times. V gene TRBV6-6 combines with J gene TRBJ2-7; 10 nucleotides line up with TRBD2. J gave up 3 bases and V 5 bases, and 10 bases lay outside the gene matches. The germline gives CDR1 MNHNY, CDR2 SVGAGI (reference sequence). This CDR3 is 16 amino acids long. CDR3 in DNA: TGTGCCAGCAGTAATGATTTTGGGACTAGCGTCTACGAGCAGTACTTC. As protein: CASSNDFGTSVYEQYF.

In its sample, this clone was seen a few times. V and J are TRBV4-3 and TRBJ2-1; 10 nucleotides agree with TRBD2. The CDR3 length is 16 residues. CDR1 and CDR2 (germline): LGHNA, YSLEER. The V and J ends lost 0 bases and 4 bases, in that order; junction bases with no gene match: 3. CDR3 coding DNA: TGCGCCAGCAGCCAAGAGAGAGCGGGAGGGTACAATGAGCAGTTCTTC. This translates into CASSQERAGGYNEQFF.

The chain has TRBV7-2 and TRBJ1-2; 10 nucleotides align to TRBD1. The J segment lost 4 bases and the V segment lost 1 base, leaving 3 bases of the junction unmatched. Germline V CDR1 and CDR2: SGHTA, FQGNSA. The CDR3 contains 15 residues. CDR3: CASSLEGTGVYGYTF. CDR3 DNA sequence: TGTGCCAGCAGCTTAGAGGGGACAGGGGTCTATGGCTACACCTTC.

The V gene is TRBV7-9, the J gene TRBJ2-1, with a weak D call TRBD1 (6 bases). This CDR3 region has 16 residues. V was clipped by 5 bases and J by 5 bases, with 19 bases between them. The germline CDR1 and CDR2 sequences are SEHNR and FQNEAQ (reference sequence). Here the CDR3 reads CASSLTSRGNHNEQFF. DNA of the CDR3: TGTGCCAGCAGCCTCACGAGCAGGGGCAACCACAATGAGCAGTTCTTC.

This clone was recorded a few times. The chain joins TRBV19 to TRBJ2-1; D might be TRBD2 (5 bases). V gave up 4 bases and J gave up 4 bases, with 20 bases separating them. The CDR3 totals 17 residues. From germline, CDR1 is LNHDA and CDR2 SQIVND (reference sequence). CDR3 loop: CASSRSRRGGSYNEQFF. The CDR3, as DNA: TGTGCCAGTAGTAGGTCCCGGCGCGGAGGATCATACAATGAGCAGTTCTTC.

The CDR3 spells CASLMDSYNEQFF. For the CDR3, the DNA is TGTGCCAGCTTAATGGACAGCTACAATGAGCAGTTCTTC. The chain recombines TRBV2 with TRBJ2-1; the D gene is possibly TRBD1 (6 bases). Germline CDR1 SNHLY, CDR2 FYNNEI. The CDR3 runs to 13 residues. The germline V and J ends were trimmed by 8 bases and 3 bases, with 11 bases remaining between them.

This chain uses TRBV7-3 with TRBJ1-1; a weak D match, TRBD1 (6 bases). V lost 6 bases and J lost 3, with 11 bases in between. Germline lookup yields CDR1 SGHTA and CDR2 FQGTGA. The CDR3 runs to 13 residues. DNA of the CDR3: TGTGCCAGCAGGTATAACAGGGACACTGAAGCTTTCTTT. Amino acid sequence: CASRYNRDTEAFF.

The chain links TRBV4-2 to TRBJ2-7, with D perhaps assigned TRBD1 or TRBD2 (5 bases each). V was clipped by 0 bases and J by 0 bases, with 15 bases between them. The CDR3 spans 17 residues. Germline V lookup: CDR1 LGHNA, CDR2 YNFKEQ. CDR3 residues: CASSQDWGSFDSYEQYF. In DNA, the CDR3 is TGTGCCAGCAGCCAAGATTGGGGGTCTTTCGACTCCTACGAGCAGTACTTC.

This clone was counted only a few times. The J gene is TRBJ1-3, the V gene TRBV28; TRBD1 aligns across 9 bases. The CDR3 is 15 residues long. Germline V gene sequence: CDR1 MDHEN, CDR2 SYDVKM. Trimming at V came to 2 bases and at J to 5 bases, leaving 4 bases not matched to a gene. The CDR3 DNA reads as TGTGCCAGCAGTTTAGCGGGACAGGGACGAAACACCATATATTTT. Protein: CASSLAGQGRNTIYF.

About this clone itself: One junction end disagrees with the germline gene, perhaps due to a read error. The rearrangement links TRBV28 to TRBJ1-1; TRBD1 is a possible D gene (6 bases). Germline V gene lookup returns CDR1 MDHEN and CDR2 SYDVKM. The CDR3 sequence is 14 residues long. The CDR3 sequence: CASSSSTGNPEAFF. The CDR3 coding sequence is TGTGCCAGCAGTTCGAGCACAGGGAACCCTGAAGCTTTCTTT.

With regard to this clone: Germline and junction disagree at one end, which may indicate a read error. DNA of the CDR3: TGTGCCAGCAGCTACTCCCTCCCTAGCGGACAAGAGACCCAGTACTTC. This encodes CASSYSLPSGQETQYF. This chain joins TRBV6-5 and TRBJ2-5; the match to TRBD2 covers 7 bases. The CDR3 has 16 amino acids. The germline V gene has CDR1 MNHEY and CDR2 SVGAGI.

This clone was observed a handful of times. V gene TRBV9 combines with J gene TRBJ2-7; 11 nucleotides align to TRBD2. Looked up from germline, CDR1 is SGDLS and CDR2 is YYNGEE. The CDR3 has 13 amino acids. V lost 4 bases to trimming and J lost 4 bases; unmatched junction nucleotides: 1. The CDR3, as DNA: TGTGCCAGCAGCCTAGCGGGAGGATACGAGCAGTACTTC. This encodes CASSLAGGYEQYF. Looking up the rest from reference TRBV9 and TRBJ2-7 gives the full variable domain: DSGVTQTPKHLITATGQRVTLRCSPRSGDLSVYWYQQSLDQGLQFLIQYYNGEERAKGNILERFSAQQFPDLHSELNLSSLELGDSALYFCASSLAGGYEQYFGPGTRLTVT.